The 18 T cell receptor beta chains presented below share a single source sample, sequenced in a study of blood T cell repertoires in COVID-19. The data were produced by immunoSEQ multiplex PCR, yet TCRdb's version contains in-frame clones alone and is incomplete. The profile shows 200,000 to 250,000 clones, 85% to 90% of them singletons. What was sequenced was peripheral blood. These TCRs come from a woman aged 55-75 years with acute or convalescent COVID-19.

This chain links TRBV29-1 with TRBJ1-2; TRBD1 matches at 11 bases. The CDR3 has 13 residues. V lost 7 bases to trimming and J lost 7 bases; unmatched junction nucleotides: 8. CDR1 and CDR2 from the germline V gene are SQVTM and ANQGSEA. CDR3 sequence: CSDGGQGAVGYTF. The DNA of the CDR3 is TGCAGCGATGGCGGACAGGGGGCAGTTGGCTACACCTTC.

This chain's CDR3 is CASSLGGPGEKLFF. The CDR3, as DNA: TGTGCCAGCAGCTTAGGGGGGCCCGGGGAAAAACTGTTTTTT. The V call is TRBV7-2, the J call TRBJ1-4; TRBD1 might be the D (6 bases). The CDR3 spans 14 residues. Trimming pared 1 base from V and 8 bases from J, leaving 11 bases between. Germline loops: CDR1 SGHTA, CDR2 FQGNSA. Full variable domain (remainder filled in from reference TRBV7-2 and TRBJ1-4): GAGVSQSPSNKVTEKGKDVELRCDPISGHTALYWYRQSLGQGLEFLIYFQGNSAPDKSGLPSDRFSAERTGGSVSTLTIQRTQQEDSAVYLCASSLGGPGEKLFFGSGTQLSVL.

V and J are TRBV6-2 or TRBV6-3 and TRBJ1-1; TRBD1 agrees at 9 bases. After removal of 4 bases from V and 4 bases from J, the junction contained 10 bases not matched to a gene. This CDR3 has 16 residues. Germline V gives CDR1 MNHEY, CDR2 SVGEGT. CDR3 sequence: CASSSNRGRAATEAFF. The CDR3 DNA sequence: TGTGCCAGCAGTTCGAACAGGGGGCGTGCGGCCACTGAAGCTTTCTTT.

The chain carries TRBV30 and TRBJ2-1; TRBD2 aligns across 13 bases. V lost 2 bases and J lost 9; bases outside the gene matches: 7. Germline-derived CDR1 and CDR2 are GTSNPN and SVGIG (reference sequence). This CDR3 spans 15 amino acids. CDR3 in amino acids: CAWSRTSGSLIEQFF. CDR3 DNA sequence: TGTGCCTGGAGTCGGACTAGCGGGAGCCTAATTGAGCAGTTCTTC.

In this sample, this clone turned up a few times. This sequence joins TRBV6-5 and TRBJ1-2; a weak D match, TRBD1 (6 bases). Germline assignment: CDR1 MNHEY and CDR2 SVGAGI. CDR3 length: 13 residues. V was trimmed by 11 bases and J by 8 bases, leaving 21 bases between them. In DNA, the CDR3 is TGTGCCCCCCATCCGGGACACCCGCCAGGCTACACCTTC. This encodes CAPHPGHPPGYTF.

The CDR3 loop is CASSRDFGTGSYNEQFF. In DNA form, the CDR3 reads TGCGCCAGCAGCCGAGATTTTGGGACAGGGTCCTACAATGAGCAGTTCTTC. The rearrangement uses TRBV5-1 and TRBJ2-1; TRBD1 matches 9 bases. V dropped 4 bases and J dropped 1; count of bases not matched to a gene: 9. In germline, CDR1 is SGHRS, CDR2 YFSETQ. The CDR3 spans 17 residues.

The chain has TRBV24-1 and TRBJ2-6; tentatively, D is TRBD1 (5 bases). The CDR3 sequence is 19 residues long. V was cut by 3 bases and J by 0 bases, with 17 bases left in between. Germline CDR1 and CDR2: KGHDR and SFDVKD. Here the CDR3 DNA reads TGTGCCACCAGTGATATACGCGGACATCAGGGCTCTGGGGCCAACGTCCTGACTTTC. Encoded protein: CATSDIRGHQGSGANVLTF.

The chain joins TRBV10-3 to TRBJ1-5, with D uncertain. The length of the CDR3 is 14 residues. Trimming cost V 4 bases and J 5 bases, with 12 bases left between them. Germline values: CDR1 ENHRY, CDR2 SYGVKD. CDR3 region: CAISVEGGYQPQHF. In nucleotides, the CDR3 is TGTGCCATCAGTGTTGAGGGAGGCTATCAGCCCCAGCATTTT.

The V and J genes are TRBV27 and TRBJ2-3, with D unclear. This CDR3 is 12 amino acids long. The germline V gene has CDR1 MNHEY and CDR2 SMNVEV (reference sequence). The V end lost 6 bases, the J end lost 1 base, and 5 bases lay between the germline ends. The CDR3 coding sequence is TGTGCCAGCAGCTCCGGCACAGATACGCAGTATTTT. It translates to CASSSGTDTQYF.

This clone has only a few counts. The chain has TRBV29-1 and TRBJ2-5; D is possibly TRBD2 (6 bases). This CDR3 has 15 amino acids. V lost 2 bases and J lost 4, with 17 bases in between. Germline lookup yields CDR1 SQVTM and CDR2 ANQGSEA. CDR3 nucleotides: TGCAGCGTTGAAAGACCCGGGGGTTGGGGAGAGACCCAGTACTTC. Its protein is CSVERPGGWGETQYF. The full variable domain, rest sourced from reference TRBV29-1 and TRBJ2-5, is SAVISQKPSRDICQRGTSLTIQCQVDSQVTMMFWYRQQPGQSLTLIATANQGSEATYESGFVIDKFPISRPNLTFSTLTVSNMSPEDSSIYLCSVERPGGWGETQYFGPGTRLLVL.

This rearrangement joins TRBV7-2 to TRBJ2-1; 12 nucleotides align to TRBD2. Unmatched junction bases numbered 8, after V lost 0 bases and J lost 5 bases. The CDR3 runs to 18 residues. The V gene's germline CDR1 is SGHTA and CDR2 FQGNSA. CDR3 region: CASSLAAGASGRDNEQFF. The DNA of the CDR3 is TGTGCCAGCAGCTTAGCGGCCGGGGCTAGCGGGAGGGACAATGAGCAGTTCTTC.

The chain combines TRBV10-3 with TRBJ2-7, with D maybe TRBD2 (5 bases). The germline gives CDR1 ENHRY, CDR2 SYGVKD. Trimming took off 0 bases at V and 3 bases at J, with 6 bases between the two ends. CDR3 length: 13 residues. In nucleotides, the CDR3 is TGTGCCATCAGTGAGTCGGAGGACTACGAGCAGTACTTC. Translation gives CAISESEDYEQYF.

The chain joins TRBV9 to TRBJ1-6, with 9 bases lining up with TRBD1. Unmatched junction bases numbered 14, after V lost 0 bases and J lost 7 bases. The CDR3 runs 19 residues. The germline V gene encodes CDR1 SGDLS and CDR2 YYNGEE. CDR3 bases: TGTGCCAGCAGCGTAGGGGGACAGGGTGACCCCTTGTTCAATTCACCCCTCCACTTT. Encoded protein: CASSVGGQGDPLFNSPLHF.

The chain employs TRBV7-2 and TRBJ1-3; D is possibly TRBD1 (6 bases). This CDR3 comprises 15 residues. CDR1 is SGHTA, CDR2 FQGNSA, per germline. V lost 5 bases and J lost 0, with 11 bases in between. In nucleotides, the CDR3 is TGTGCCAGCAGCACGGACAGCCCCTCTGGAAACACCATATATTTT. Translating it yields CASSTDSPSGNTIYF.

This clone showed up just once. The V gene is TRBV6-2 or TRBV6-3, the J gene TRBJ2-1; 12 nucleotides match TRBD2. The length of the CDR3 is 17 residues. V dropped 6 bases and J dropped 6; count of bases not matched to a gene: 12. Germline CDR1 is MNHEY and CDR2 is SVGEGT. CDR3 loop: CASSPPSGRDHFNEQFF. The CDR3 DNA reads as TGTGCCAGCAGCCCTCCTAGCGGGAGGGATCATTTCAATGAGCAGTTCTTC.

A single count supports this clone. This chain connects TRBV18 to TRBJ1-1; 9 bases map to TRBD1. CDR1 is KGHSH and CDR2 is LQKENI in the germline V gene. The CDR3 consists of 16 residues. J was trimmed by 4 bases and V by 4 bases; bases with no gene match: 10. CDR3 DNA: TGTGCCAGCTCACTAGGAGTGGGACAGGGTACCACTGAAGCTTTCTTT. The encoded protein is CASSLGVGQGTTEAFF.

This chain connects TRBV19 to TRBJ1-1; 8 bases match TRBD1. The CDR3 spans 14 residues. The V segment lost 7 bases and the J segment 4 bases; nucleotides outside the gene matches: 8. The V gene's germline CDR1 is LNHDA and CDR2 SQIVND (reference sequence). The CDR3 loop reads CASTPQGGITEAFF. The CDR3 DNA reads as TGTGCCAGTACTCCACAGGGGGGGATCACTGAAGCTTTCTTT. The full variable domain, its missing parts supplied by reference TRBV19 and TRBJ1-1, is DGGITQSPKYLFRKEGQNVTLSCEQNLNHDAMYWYRQDPGQGLRLIYYSQIVNDFQKGDIAEGYSVSREKKESFPLTVTSAQKNPTAFYLCASTPQGGITEAFFGQGTRLTVV.

The chain uses TRBV2 and TRBJ2-7, with D uncertain. The V end lost 2 bases, the J end lost 3 bases, and 8 bases lay between the germline ends. The CDR3 has 13 residues. Germline V gene lookup returns CDR1 SNHLY and CDR2 FYNNEI. The CDR3 here is CASSEPEVYEQYF. The CDR3 nucleotides read TGTGCCAGCAGTGAACCAGAAGTCTACGAGCAGTACTTC.